This is a list of T cell receptor beta chains from one sample in a study of shared clonotypes between healthy human individuals. The data were produced by immunoSEQ multiplex PCR, yet TCRdb's version contains in-frame clones alone and is incomplete. The sample shows 450,000 to 500,000 clones, approximately 78% of them seen only once. The sample comprised PBMCs. The source of these receptors is a woman in her thirties or forties in good health. Some clones in this sample may be carry-over from other donors' samples. The CDR3 runs from the conserved cysteine through the conserved F or W. Expanded clones get a size class; other rows say once, few or many, or leave the size out.

V: TRBV28
size: .
J: TRBJ2-3
CDR3: CASSNRDRGLTDTQYF

V: TRBV27
size: once
J: TRBJ2-2
CDR3: CASLSTPAATGELFF

V: TRBV11-3
size: .
J: TRBJ2-7
CDR3: CASSPTSLNEQYF

V: TRBV19
size: few
J: TRBJ2-3
CDR3: CASQRAFLGDTQYF

V: TRBV14
size: .
J: TRBJ2-3
CDR3: CASSLLARGGDTQYF

V: TRBV9
size: .
J: TRBJ2-7
CDR3: CASSVLGEPYEQYF

V: TRBV14
size: few
J: TRBJ2-3
CDR3: CASSQPTELHSSTDTQYF

V: TRBV4-1
size: .
J: TRBJ2-7
CDR3: CASRSQIGSYEQYF

V: TRBV7-2
size: .
J: TRBJ1-1
CDR3: CASSYALMNTEAFF

V: TRBV6-5
size: .
J: TRBJ1-2
CDR3: CASSYAGTGGGYTF

V: TRBV5-1
size: many
J: TRBJ1-3
CDR3: CASSLGTGFKGNTIYF

V: TRBV19
size: .
J: TRBJ2-1
CDR3: CASSIQGAAANEQFF

V: TRBV29-1
size: .
J: TRBJ2-1
CDR3: CSVAGGPLNEQFF

V: TRBV7-7
size: .
J: TRBJ2-5
CDR3: CASSFEGGTQYF

V: TRBV6-1
size: .
J: TRBJ2-2
CDR3: CASKVAVNTGELFF

V: TRBV7-9
size: .
J: TRBJ1-1
CDR3: CASSLGDVTEAFF

V: TRBV5-4
size: .
J: TRBJ1-5
CDR3: CASSQDREQPQHF

V: TRBV6-1
size: .
J: TRBJ2-6
CDR3: CASSARGSTSGANVLTF

V: TRBV19
size: .
J: TRBJ2-6
CDR3: CASSRTGSSGANVLTF

V: TRBV5-1
size: few
J: TRBJ2-1
CDR3: CASSWAGANYNEQFF

V: TRBV29-1
size: few
J: TRBJ2-5
CDR3: CSVAQTGETQYF

V: TRBV19
size: .
J: TRBJ1-5
CDR3: CASSSPGVDNQPQHF

V: TRBV5-1
size: .
J: TRBJ1-2
CDR3: CASSERGSRGYTF

V: TRBV28
size: .
J: TRBJ2-3
CDR3: CASSLFGRLAGGPESDTQYF

V: TRBV27
size: .
J: TRBJ1-4
CDR3: CASSFGQVGEKLFF

V: TRBV5-1
size: once
J: TRBJ2-7
CDR3: CASSPGGLAGGEQYF

V: TRBV6-5
size: many
J: TRBJ2-1
CDR3: CASSYGGVGNEQFF

V: TRBV7-3
size: .
J: TRBJ2-1
CDR3: CASSLRDSSYNEQFF

V: TRBV21-1
size: .
J: TRBJ1-2
CDR3: CASSKRPPGETYGYTF

V: TRBV28
size: .
J: TRBJ1-2
CDR3: CASSLSGGADGYTF

V: TRBV5-1
size: .
J: TRBJ2-3
CDR3: CASSFSPTGLQGTDTQYF

V: TRBV2
size: .
J: TRBJ1-6
CDR3: CASNPQGASDSPLHF

V: TRBV27
size: once
J: TRBJ2-2
CDR3: CASSFVGASGRSGTGELFF

V: TRBV5-1
size: .
J: TRBJ1-6
CDR3: CASSLEGRDSPLHF

V: TRBV9
size: .
J: TRBJ2-1
CDR3: CASSVDIPGVNEQFF

V: TRBV11-2
size: .
J: TRBJ2-1
CDR3: CASSLPSVDEQFF

V: TRBV7-2
size: .
J: TRBJ2-7
CDR3: CASSYVGAGGYEQYF

V: TRBV7-2
size: .
J: TRBJ2-5
CDR3: CASSAGTSDPRTETQYF

V: TRBV4-3
size: .
J: TRBJ1-5
CDR3: CASSQGQGEQPQHF

V: TRBV2
size: .
J: TRBJ2-7
CDR3: CASSGQGTEYEQYF

V: TRBV27
size: .
J: TRBJ1-5
CDR3: CASSLSPGQGALGQPQHF

V: TRBV10-3
size: .
J: TRBJ2-5
CDR3: CAISDHLTGDLKETQYF

V: TRBV30
size: .
J: TRBJ2-3
CDR3: CAWSPLWGTDTQYF

V: TRBV5-3
size: once
J: TRBJ2-1
CDR3: CARSFGRIHSYNEQFF

V: TRBV11-2
size: .
J: TRBJ1-3
CDR3: CASSPHYGQPLSGNTIYF

V: TRBV7-9
size: .
J: TRBJ2-2
CDR3: CASSLSRYLNTGELFF

V: TRBV19
size: .
J: TRBJ2-3
CDR3: CASSTGGDTQYF

V: TRBV23-1
size: .
J: TRBJ2-7
CDR3: CASTQRDSYSYEQYF

V: TRBV30
size: many
J: TRBJ1-3
CDR3: CAWKGQGDYRHGNTIYF

V: TRBV13
size: .
J: TRBJ2-6
CDR3: CASSFGDSGANVLTF

V: TRBV2
size: .
J: TRBJ1-3
CDR3: CASRPGTGGHTIYF

V: TRBV30
size: .
J: TRBJ1-2
CDR3: CAWILPQSGGRGYTF